This TCR beta chain was profiled in a study of cytomegalovirus exposure and HLA in healthy donors. PCR amplification relied on 60 Vbeta primers (plus 13 Jbeta primers). This table comes from immunoSEQ multiplex PCR, and its TCRdb copy is limited to in-frame clones, with some not included. The sample yields about 160,000 clones, about 71% seen once. Trimming at V came to 0 bases and at J to 5 bases, leaving 9 bases not matched to a gene. This CDR3 has 16 residues. The germline gives CDR1 ENHRY, CDR2 SYGVKD. The chain carries TRBV10-3 and TRBJ2-7; TRBD2 agrees at 8 bases. This receptor was identified in a woman aged 25 to 39 in good health and CMV-seronegative. The sample consisted of PBMCs. The CDR3 sequence is CAISESRLARADEQYF. The CDR3 nucleotides are TGTGCCATCAGTGAGTCGAGACTAGCGAGAGCAGACGAGCAGTACTTC.